This T cell receptor (beta chain) was sequenced for a study of blood T cell repertoires in COVID-19. Whole-study context: Acute and convalescent COVID-19 specimens originated in the United States, Italy and Spain.

V was shortened by 5 bases and J by 0 bases, with 12 bases between the two germline ends. The germline V gene encodes CDR1 MNHEY and CDR2 SVGEGT. The CDR3 totals 15 residues. This clone was observed at least ten times. Data came from immunoSEQ multiplex PCR; TCRdb stores just in-frame clones and leaves some out. The sample yields 110,000 to 150,000 clones, roughly 80% seen once. Sequencing was carried out using peripheral blood. The gene calls are TRBV6-2 or TRBV6-3 and TRBJ2-3; maybe TRBD2 (5 bases). The sequence was obtained from a man aged 65-85 years who had recovered from COVID-19. This chain's CDR3 is CASSPGEMSTDTQYF. CDR3 nucleotides: TGTGCCAGCAGTCCCGGGGAAATGAGCACAGATACGCAGTATTTT.